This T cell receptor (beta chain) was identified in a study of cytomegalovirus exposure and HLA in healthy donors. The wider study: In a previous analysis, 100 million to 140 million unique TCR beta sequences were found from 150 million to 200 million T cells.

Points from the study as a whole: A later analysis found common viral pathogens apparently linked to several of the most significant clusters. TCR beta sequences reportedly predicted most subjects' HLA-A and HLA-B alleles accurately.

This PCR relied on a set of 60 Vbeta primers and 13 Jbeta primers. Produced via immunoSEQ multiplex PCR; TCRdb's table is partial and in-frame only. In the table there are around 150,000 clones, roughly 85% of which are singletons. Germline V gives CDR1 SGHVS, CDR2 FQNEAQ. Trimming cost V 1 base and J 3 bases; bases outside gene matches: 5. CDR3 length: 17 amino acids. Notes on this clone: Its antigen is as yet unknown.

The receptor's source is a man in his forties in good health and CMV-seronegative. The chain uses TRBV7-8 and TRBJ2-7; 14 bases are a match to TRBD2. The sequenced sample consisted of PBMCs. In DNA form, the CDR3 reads TGTGCCAGCAGCTTAGGGACTAGCGGGAGGCCGGACTACGAGCAGTACTTC. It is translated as CASSLGTSGRPDYEQYF.